Below are 26 T cell receptor beta chains sequenced from a single sample in a study of blood T cell repertoires in COVID-19. Clones were read by immunoSEQ multiplex PCR, and TCRdb kept only the in-frame ones, dropping some. Here the sample spans about 83,000 clones, about 85% being singletons. The sequenced sample consisted of peripheral blood. The receptors here all came from a woman aged 45-59 years with active or convalescent COVID-19.

The DNA of the CDR3 is TGTGCCAGCTCACTTAAATTACAGGGTTCTGCTACCTATGGCTACACCTTC. Translated: CASSLKLQGSATYGYTF. The gene calls are TRBV18 and TRBJ1-2, with D maybe TRBD1 (6 bases). Germline values: CDR1 KGHSH, CDR2 LQKENI. This CDR3 spans 17 amino acids. The V end lost 4 bases, the J end lost 4 bases, and 22 bases lay between the germline ends.

This clone was detected a few times. This chain links TRBV4-3 with TRBJ2-3; a possible D gene is TRBD1 (5 bases). Germline V CDR1 and CDR2: LGHNA, YSLEER. Trimming took 0 bases from V and 4 from J, leaving 14 bases between them. This CDR3 has 16 amino acids. Written as DNA, the CDR3 is TGCGCCAGCAGCCAAGATCTTAGGGGTGGCGCAGATACGCAGTATTTT. Encoded protein: CASSQDLRGGADTQYF.

V is TRBV7-8 and J is TRBJ2-5; D is possibly TRBD2 (5 bases). In germline, CDR1 is SGHVS, CDR2 FQNEAQ. The CDR3 runs to 14 residues. V dropped 8 bases and J dropped 2 bases, with 15 bases sitting between them. In DNA, the CDR3 is TGTGCCAGCGTAGGTATGGACTCACAAGAGACCCAGTACTTC. Residues: CASVGMDSQETQYF.

The J gene is TRBJ2-3, the V gene TRBV4-3; 8 bases match TRBD2. Trimming cost V 2 bases and J 2 bases; bases outside gene matches: 12. This CDR3 spans 18 amino acids. Germline V gene lookup returns CDR1 LGHNA and CDR2 YSLEER. CDR3 nucleotides: TGCGCCAGCAGCCAATATTTCAGCGGGGGAGGAGTCACAGATACGCAGTATTTT. As protein: CASSQYFSGGGVTDTQYF.

The rearrangement links TRBV19 to TRBJ2-7; weak D call: TRBD2 (6 bases). The CDR3 has 14 amino acids. Per germline, CDR1 LNHDA and CDR2 SQIVND (reference sequence). V was cut by 5 bases and J by 3 bases, with 14 bases left in between. As DNA, the CDR3 is TGTGCCAGTAGTGGGGGACTGTTCATCTACGAGCAGTACTTC. Encoded protein: CASSGGLFIYEQYF.

The chain recombines TRBV7-2 with TRBJ2-3; D possibly corresponds to TRBD2 (7 bases). Trimming pared 2 bases from V and 6 bases from J, leaving 15 bases between. Germline CDR1 reads SGHTA; CDR2 reads FQGNSA. CDR3 size: 15 residues. CDR3 residues: CASSLLAGARDTQYF. The CDR3 DNA is TGTGCCAGCAGCTTATTGGCGGGGGCGCGGGATACGCAGTATTTT.

This clone was seen more than once but under ten times. V gene TRBV5-1 combines with J gene TRBJ2-3; possible D gene TRBD2, 7 bases. Germline values: CDR1 SGHRS, CDR2 YFSETQ. The CDR3 extends over 18 amino acids. Trimming cost V 1 base and J 1 base, with 19 bases left between them. Here the CDR3 DNA reads TGCGCCAGCAGCTTGCGGGGGGCGGGGGCCCGTGGCACAGATACGCAGTATTTT. As protein: CASSLRGAGARGTDTQYF.

The V and J genes are TRBV3-1 (or the pseudogene TRBV3-2) and TRBJ1-2; D unclear. V dropped 2 bases and J dropped 5 bases, with 18 bases sitting between them. CDR1 is LGHDT, CDR2 YNNKEL, per germline (reference sequence). The CDR3 consists of 16 residues. The CDR3 loop is CASSQRLPTLVYGYTF. CDR3 DNA: TGTGCCAGCAGCCAACGACTTCCCACACTTGTATATGGCTACACCTTC.

The genes are TRBV30 and TRBJ2-5, with TRBD2 as a possible D gene (6 bases). Germline CDR1 reads GTSNPN; CDR2 reads SVGIG (reference sequence). This CDR3 is 12 amino acids long. Trimming removed 2 bases from V and 3 bases from J, with 7 bases in between. CDR3 sequence (DNA): TGTGCCTGGAGTCGGGGGAAAGAGACCCAGTACTTC. Protein: CAWSRGKETQYF.

The chain uses TRBV4-3 and TRBJ1-2, with D unclear. V was pared by 0 bases and J by 7 bases, with 15 bases between. Germline V gene lookup returns CDR1 LGHNA and CDR2 YSLEER. The CDR3 is 15 amino acids. In DNA, the CDR3 is TGCGCCAGCAGCCAAGATATGTCCCGGGTCGGTGGCTACACCTTC. Amino acids: CASSQDMSRVGGYTF.

The chain is built from TRBV7-2 and TRBJ1-5; 8 nucleotides match TRBD1. After removal of 3 bases from V and 6 bases from J, the junction contained 4 bases not matched to a gene. Germline CDR1 SGHTA, CDR2 FQGNSA. The CDR3 totals 14 residues. The CDR3 protein is CASSLGQASQPQHF. DNA for the CDR3: TGTGCCAGCAGCTTGGGACAGGCTAGTCAGCCCCAGCATTTT.

V gene TRBV19 combines with J gene TRBJ1-1; 8 bases agree with TRBD1. CDR1 and CDR2 (germline): LNHDA, SQIVND (reference sequence). After removal of 5 bases from V and 4 bases from J, the junction contained 0 bases not matched to a gene. CDR3 size: 12 residues. The CDR3 reads CASSGQGTEAFF. DNA of the CDR3: TGTGCCAGTAGTGGACAGGGCACTGAAGCTTTCTTT.

This sequence joins TRBV6-5 and TRBJ1-2; weak D call: TRBD1 (6 bases). The ends were cut back, 6 bases at V and 6 bases at J, with 11 bases in the middle. CDR1 and CDR2 (germline): MNHEY, SVGAGI. The CDR3 consists of 12 residues. CDR3 region: CASSWQGHGYTF. The CDR3 bases are TGTGCCAGCAGCTGGCAGGGGCATGGCTACACCTTC.

This chain links TRBV28 with TRBJ2-5; D is possibly TRBD2 (6 bases). V lost 9 bases to trimming and J lost 5 bases, with 19 bases between them. This CDR3 is built from 14 residues. Germline-derived CDR1 and CDR2 are MDHEN and SYDVKM. The CDR3: CASLIGGARETQYF. The CDR3 nucleotides read TGTGCCAGTTTGATCGGGGGAGCTAGGGAGACCCAGTACTTC.

The chain recombines TRBV4-3 with TRBJ2-1; D call uncertain. Trimming shortened V by 1 base and J by 6 bases, and 10 bases separated the two germline ends. In germline, CDR1 is LGHNA, CDR2 YSLEER. CDR3 size: 14 residues. In DNA, the CDR3 is TGCGCCAGCAGCCAAGTCCTATCCCCCAATGAGCAGTTCTTC. It translates to CASSQVLSPNEQFF.

The chain recombines TRBV6-5 with TRBJ1-3; a possible D gene is TRBD1 (5 bases). CDR3 length equals 14 residues. Germline CDR1 reads MNHEY; CDR2 reads SVGAGI. V was trimmed by 6 bases and J by 1 base, leaving 10 bases between them. CDR3 protein: CASRYDRSGNTIYF. The CDR3 region has the DNA TGTGCCAGCAGATACGACAGATCTGGAAACACCATATATTTT.

J is TRBJ2-5 and V is TRBV15, with no clear D. CDR1 is LNHNV and CDR2 is YYDKDF in the germline V gene (reference sequence). This CDR3 comprises 14 residues. V lost 0 bases and J lost 5, with 10 bases in between. The DNA of the CDR3 is TGTGCCACCAGCAGAGATCCAGGTGGTGAGACCCAGTACTTC. Residues: CATSRDPGGETQYF.

This chain connects TRBV5-1 to TRBJ2-5, with 8 bases that match TRBD1. The CDR3 is made up of 14 amino acids. CDR1 is SGHRS, CDR2 YFSETQ, per germline. J lost 3 bases, V lost 4 bases, and 5 bases had no gene match. CDR3 sequence (DNA): TGCGCCAGCAGCCAAGGACAGGGCAAAGAGACCCAGTACTTC. Encoded protein: CASSQGQGKETQYF. The whole variable domain, remainder taken from reference TRBV5-1 and TRBJ2-5, is KAGVTQTPRYLIKTRGQQVTLSCSPISGHRSVSWYQQTPGQGLQFLFEYFSETQRNKGNFPGRFSGRQFSNSRSEMNVSTLELGDSALYLCASSQGQGKETQYFGPGTRLLVL.

This chain connects TRBV30 to TRBJ1-2, with a weak D call TRBD1 (5 bases). Germline CDR1 reads GTSNPN; CDR2 reads SVGIG (reference sequence). Trimming left V 4 bases short and J 4 bases short, with 13 bases between. This CDR3 region has 13 residues. This chain's CDR3 is CAWIDRRGYGYTF. In DNA form, the CDR3 reads TGTGCCTGGATTGACCGAAGGGGCTATGGCTACACCTTC.

The rearrangement uses TRBV5-6 and TRBJ1-5; perhaps TRBD1 as D (6 bases). The germline gives CDR1 SGHDT, CDR2 YYEEEE. CDR3 length equals 15 residues. Trimming pared 3 bases from V and 2 bases from J, leaving 12 bases between. The CDR3 DNA is TGTGCCAGCAGCTACAGGGCGTTGGGCAATCAGCCCCAGCATTTT. Amino acid sequence: CASSYRALGNQPQHF. Full variable domain (remainder filled in from reference TRBV5-6 and TRBJ1-5): DAGVTQSPTHLIKTRGQQVTLRCSPKSGHDTVSWYQQALGQGPQFIFQYYEEEERQRGNFPDRFSGHQFPNYSSELNVNALLLGDSALYLCASSYRALGNQPQHFGDGTRLSIL.

This sequence joins TRBV14 and TRBJ1-2; unclear D gene. Trimming shortened V by 0 bases and J by 6 bases, and 8 bases separated the two germline ends. CDR3 size: 13 residues. Germline loops: CDR1 SGHDN, CDR2 FVKESK. The CDR3 reads CASSQDGRDGYTF. CDR3 nucleotides: TGTGCCAGCAGCCAAGATGGCCGGGATGGCTACACCTTC.

The chain recombines TRBV5-1 with TRBJ2-1; maybe TRBD1 (5 bases). Per germline, CDR1 SGHRS and CDR2 YFSETQ. This CDR3 contains 16 residues. V gave up 0 bases and J gave up 4 bases, with 14 bases separating them. The CDR3 sequence is CASSLVTGQVYNEQFF. The CDR3 DNA follows: TGCGCCAGCAGCTTGGTAACAGGACAAGTGTACAATGAGCAGTTCTTC.

J is TRBJ2-2 and V is TRBV13, with 8 bases identical to TRBD2. The V segment lost 8 bases and the J segment 4 bases; nucleotides outside the gene matches: 3. Germline V CDR1 and CDR2: PRHDT, FYEKMQ (reference sequence). The CDR3 length is 13 residues. The CDR3 DNA is TGTGCCAGCGCGCGGGGGGCCACCGGGGAGCTGTTTTTT. Its translation is CASARGATGELFF.

This chain connects TRBV27 to TRBJ2-7; 8 bases map to TRBD1. The CDR3 sequence is 14 residues long. Germline V CDR1 and CDR2: MNHEY, SMNVEV (reference sequence). The junction had 12 bases not matched to a gene; V was cut back by 7 bases and J by 7 bases. The CDR3 is CASTPQGGIGEQYF. The CDR3 DNA is TGTGCCAGCACCCCACAGGGGGGAATCGGGGAGCAGTACTTC.

The V and J genes are TRBV19 and TRBJ2-7; D ambiguous. This CDR3 region has 13 residues. Per the germline V gene, CDR1 is LNHDA and CDR2 is SQIVND (reference sequence). Trimming took off 3 bases at V and 6 bases at J, with 12 bases between the two ends. As DNA, the CDR3 is TGTGCCAGTAGTATGTTGTCAGACTTCGAGCAGTACTTC. Translation gives CASSMLSDFEQYF.

The CDR3 sequence: CASILLQGGTEAFF. CDR3 DNA: TGTGCCAGCATTCTGCTGCAGGGGGGCACTGAAGCTTTCTTT. This chain connects TRBV6-5 to TRBJ1-1; 7 bases align to TRBD1. This CDR3 comprises 14 residues. Germline CDR1 and CDR2: MNHEY and SVGAGI. V was clipped by 7 bases and J by 4 bases; unmatched bases: 9.